Below, one T cell receptor beta chain is given with its context. The target antigen is unknown. Germline V gene data show CDR1 as SGHNT and CDR2 as YYREEE (reference sequence). The ends lost 4 bases at V and 5 bases at J; junction bases unmatched: 9. This CDR3 contains 16 residues. TCRdb called the 5' RACE reads again in MiXCR, with one record for every CDR3 protein. The sample consists of approximately 490,000 distinct CDR3 sequences, around 20% of them appearing once. The data are from a study of identical twins. Findings and limits, study-wide: Beta clonotypes that were abundant in cord blood contained fewer insertions, a pattern absent from memory repertoires.

This sample also appeared in a second study, on yellow fever vaccine responses in identical twins.

Sequencing was carried out using CD4+ T cells sorted from blood. The V call is TRBV5-4, the J call TRBJ1-1; TRBD1 matches 12 bases. This sequence was found in a young woman in good health. The CDR3 DNA reads as TGTGCCAGCAGCATCCGGGACAGGGGGCTGGGGACTGAAGCTTTCTTT. Translation: CASSIRDRGLGTEAFF.